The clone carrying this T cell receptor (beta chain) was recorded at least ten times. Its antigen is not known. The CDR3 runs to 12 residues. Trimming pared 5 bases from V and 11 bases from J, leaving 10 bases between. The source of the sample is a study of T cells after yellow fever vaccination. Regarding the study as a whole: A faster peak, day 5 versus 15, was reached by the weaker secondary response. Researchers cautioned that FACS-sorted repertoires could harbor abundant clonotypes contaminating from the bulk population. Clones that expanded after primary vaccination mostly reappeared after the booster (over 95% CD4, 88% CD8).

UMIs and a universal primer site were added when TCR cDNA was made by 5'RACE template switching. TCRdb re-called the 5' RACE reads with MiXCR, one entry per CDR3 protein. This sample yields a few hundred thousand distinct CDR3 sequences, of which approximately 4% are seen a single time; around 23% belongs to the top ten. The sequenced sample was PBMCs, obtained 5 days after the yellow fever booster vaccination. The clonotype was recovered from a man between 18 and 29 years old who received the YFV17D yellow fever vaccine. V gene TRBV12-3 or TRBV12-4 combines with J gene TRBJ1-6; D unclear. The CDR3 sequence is CASSNPPAPLHF. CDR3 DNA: TGTGCCAGCAGTAACCCACCCGCACCCCTCCACTTT.